These T cell receptor beta chains were read from a single sample in a study of T cells in Graves' hyperthyroidism and ophthalmopathy. One entry per CDR3 protein, called by TCRdb with MiXCR from the multiplex PCR reads. This table has a few hundred thousand distinct CDR3 sequences, under 15% appearing once. The sequencing sample was made of blood. The receptors were gathered from a woman in her 30s with Graves' hyperthyroidism. CDR3s include the opening cysteine and the closing phenylalanine or tryptophan. The D gene is left open where the match is weak. Clone sizes are given selectively: once, few, many, or a class where the clone is expanded.

j_call clone_size cdr3_length v_call d_call cdr3_aa cdr3_nt
TRBJ2-1 many 14 TRBV20-1 TRBD2 CSAWREGRHNEQFF TGCAGTGCTTGGCGGGAGGGCCGTCACAATGAGCAGTTCTTC
TRBJ2-1 - 14 TRBV29-1 TRBD2 CSLASGSSYNEQFF TGCAGCCTAGCTAGCGGCAGCTCCTACAATGAGCAGTTCTTC
TRBJ2-2 many 16 TRBV7-3 - CASSLSSTPRTGELFF TGTGCCAGCAGCTTATCTAGCACACCCCGGACCGGGGAGCTGTTTTTT
TRBJ2-1 many 16 TRBV27 TRBD2 CASSYPGLAGLNEQFF TGTGCCAGCAGTTACCCGGGACTAGCGGGCCTCAATGAGCAGTTCTTC
TRBJ1-1 many 13 TRBV2 - CASSDKVNTEAFF TGTGCCAGCAGTGACAAAGTGAACACTGAAGCTTTCTTT
TRBJ2-7 many 14 TRBV10-3 TRBD2 CASGEVSGSYEQYF TGTGCCTCTGGGGAAGTCAGCGGGAGCTACGAGCAGTACTTC
TRBJ2-1 many 12 TRBV28 - CASTTSYNEQFF TGTGCCAGCACCACCTCCTACAATGAGCAGTTCTTC
TRBJ2-3 many 18 TRBV7-9 - CASSPTGPGSTSTDTQYF TGTGCCAGCAGCCCAACGGGTCCGGGATCCACTAGCACAGATACGCAGTATTTT
TRBJ2-5 - 14 TRBV2 TRBD1 CASSKDRGAETQYF TGTGCCAGCAGTAAGGACAGGGGGGCCGAGACCCAGTACTTC
TRBJ1-2 - 15 TRBV6-1 - CASSIPPGLGYGYTF TGTGCCAGCAGTATCCCGCCGGGACTGGGCTATGGCTACACCTTC
TRBJ2-1 many 13 TRBV18 - CASSPGPHNEQFF TGTGCCAGCTCTCCCGGACCCCACAATGAGCAGTTCTTC
TRBJ2-5 - 19 TRBV20-1 TRBD2 CSARDLTAGGHRVQETQYF TGCAGTGCTAGAGATCTTACCGCGGGAGGGCATCGGGTCCAAGAGACCCAGTACTTC
TRBJ2-4 - 18 TRBV11-1 - CASSLRGVEPLAKNIQYF TGTGCCAGCAGCCTAAGAGGGGTGGAGCCCCTAGCCAAAAACATTCAGTACTTC
TRBJ1-5 once 16 TRBV19 TRBD1 CASSIKGTGGHQPQHF TGTGCCAGTAGTATTAAAGGGACAGGGGGCCATCAGCCCCAGCATTTT
TRBJ1-1 many 14 TRBV3-1 - CASSQEVASLQAFF TGTGCCAGCAGCCAAGAAGTGGCAAGCCTTCAAGCTTTCTTT
TRBJ2-7 many 14 TRBV12-3/TRBV12-4 TRBD2 CASSGLAGGYEQYF TGTGCCAGCAGTGGACTAGCGGGAGGCTACGAGCAGTACTTC
TRBJ2-7 many 14 TRBV30 - CAWRPPAGAYEQYF TGTGCCTGGAGGCCACCAGCGGGTGCCTACGAGCAGTACTTC
TRBJ2-5 - 14 TRBV2 - CASSSPPSGETQYF TGTGCCAGCAGTTCCCCCCCCAGCGGGGAGACCCAGTACTTC
TRBJ2-1 many 15 TRBV7-2 TRBD2 CASSVSGSIYNEQFF TGTGCCAGCAGCGTTAGCGGGAGTATCTACAATGAGCAGTTCTTC
TRBJ1-2 - 16 TRBV28 - CASSLYRETGQGGYTF TGTGCCAGCAGTTTATACCGGGAGACAGGCCAGGGTGGCTACACCTTC
TRBJ1-3 - 18 TRBV3-1 TRBD1 CASSPLLTGGRSGNTIYF TGTGCCAGCAGCCCATTATTAACAGGGGGAAGGTCTGGAAACACCATATATTTT
TRBJ2-5 - 18 TRBV28 TRBD1 CASNGENRQGASRETQYF TGTGCCAGCAACGGGGAAAATCGACAGGGGGCGAGTCGCGAGACCCAGTACTTC
TRBJ2-1 many 16 TRBV4-2 TRBD2 CASSQEFLSGSTEQFF TGTGCCAGCAGCCAAGAGTTTCTTAGCGGGAGTACTGAGCAGTTCTTC
TRBJ2-3 many 14 TRBV9 - CASSVWGATDTQYF TGTGCCAGCAGCGTGTGGGGGGCCACAGATACGCAGTATTTT
TRBJ2-7 few 13 TRBV25-1 - CASMAVSSYEQYF TGTGCCAGCATGGCGGTAAGCTCCTACGAGCAGTACTTC
TRBJ2-1 - 17 TRBV5-8 TRBD2 CASSLLAGPSSYNEQFF TGTGCCAGCAGCTTACTAGCGGGACCAAGCTCCTACAATGAGCAGTTCTTC
TRBJ2-2 few 16 TRBV9 - CASSVAPGGRTGELFF TGTGCCAGCAGCGTAGCTCCAGGGGGGAGGACCGGGGAGCTGTTTTTT
TRBJ1-3 many 15 TRBV7-8 - CASSLGHTSGNTIYF TGTGCCAGCAGCCTCGGACATACCTCTGGAAACACCATATATTTT
TRBJ1-1 few 16 TRBV7-3 - CASSLNGGGRDTEAFF TGTGCCAGCAGCTTAAATGGGGGGGGGCGGGACACTGAAGCTTTCTTT
TRBJ2-7 many 14 TRBV28 - CATIPTSKAYEQYF TGTGCCACCATACCCACTAGCAAAGCCTACGAGCAGTACTTC
TRBJ2-7 few 14 TRBV27 - CASSFSGTAYEQYF TGTGCCAGCAGTTTTAGCGGGACAGCCTACGAGCAGTACTTC
TRBJ2-3 many 14 TRBV27 TRBD2 CASSSRTSPDTQYF TGTGCCAGCAGTTCCCGGACTAGCCCAGATACGCAGTATTTT
TRBJ2-7 many 14 TRBV10-3 - CAVGGGGQSYEQYF TGTGCCGTCGGGGGAGGGGGACAGTCCTACGAGCAGTACTTC
TRBJ2-5 few 15 TRBV5-1 - CASSLVGRNQETQYF TGCGCCAGCAGCTTGGTGGGACGGAACCAAGAGACCCAGTACTTC
TRBJ2-2 few 15 TRBV5-1 TRBD1 CATRGTLTNTGELFF TGCGCCACCAGGGGGACACTAACGAACACCGGGGAGCTGTTTTTT
TRBJ2-1 many 13 TRBV12-3/TRBV12-4 - CASSFGLNNEQFF TGTGCCAGCAGTTTCGGACTTAACAATGAGCAGTTCTTC
TRBJ2-7 many 16 TRBV6-6 - CASSYSQRGVNHEQYF TGTGCCAGCAGTTACTCGCAGAGGGGGGTGAATCACGAGCAGTACTTC
TRBJ2-1 few 14 TRBV30 - CAWSGGAGNNEQFF TGTGCCTGGAGCGGTGGGGCTGGAAACAATGAGCAGTTCTTC
TRBJ2-1 many 13 TRBV20-1 TRBD2 CSAIGTSANEQFF TGCAGTGCTATCGGGACTAGCGCCAATGAGCAGTTCTTC
TRBJ2-5 many 17 TRBV24-1 - CATSDLPGQGKEETQYF TGTGCCACCAGTGATTTGCCGGGTCAGGGTAAAGAAGAGACCCAGTACTTC
TRBJ2-6 - 16 TRBV28 - CASSRRWQGGANVLTF TGTGCCAGCAGTAGGCGCTGGCAAGGTGGGGCCAACGTCCTGACTTTC
TRBJ1-1 many 12 TRBV29-1 - CSVLTSNTEAFF TGCAGCGTTTTGACCTCGAACACTGAAGCTTTCTTT
TRBJ1-2 many 10 TRBV12-3/TRBV12-4 - CASSFAGYTF TGTGCCAGCAGTTTTGCTGGCTACACCTTC
TRBJ2-7 many 13 TRBV20-1 TRBD1 CSARADRGYEQYF TGCAGTGCTAGAGCTGACAGGGGCTACGAGCAGTACTTC
TRBJ1-5 few 12 TRBV20-1 - CSTMLRNQPQHF TGCAGCACAATGCTTCGCAATCAGCCCCAGCATTTT
TRBJ2-7 - 15 TRBV6-1 TRBD2 CASTSLAGGKYEQYF TGTGCCAGCACCTCACTAGCGGGAGGGAAGTACGAGCAGTACTTC
TRBJ1-4 few 14 TRBV28 - CASSTPKGDEKLFF TGTGCCAGCAGTACTCCAAAGGGGGATGAAAAACTGTTTTTT
TRBJ2-1 many 17 TRBV6-1 - CASSAYWGTRSYNEQFF TGTGCCAGCAGTGCGTACTGGGGGACTCGCTCCTACAATGAGCAGTTCTTC
TRBJ2-5 few 13 TRBV9 - CASGLIGEETQYF TGTGCCAGCGGATTGATTGGGGAAGAGACCCAGTACTTC
TRBJ1-1 - 15 TRBV5-1 - CASSPTGGRDTEAFF TGCGCCAGCAGCCCTACCGGGGGAAGGGACACTGAAGCTTTCTTT